Below are 3 T cell receptor beta chains sequenced from a single sample in a study of response to subunit inactivated influenza vaccine. TCRdb reprocessed the RT-PCR reads via MiXCR and lists one record per CDR3 protein. The table lists approximately 230,000 distinct CDR3 sequences, 10% to 15% of them singletons. Specimen: non-naive T cells sorted from PBMCs, collected roughly 2 weeks before vaccination. The receptors were sampled from a man aged 50 to 59 who received an inactivated influenza vaccine.

This clonotype was observed at least ten times. The V call is TRBV2, the J call TRBJ1-5; D unresolved. Germline V gene data show CDR1 as SNHLY and CDR2 as FYNNEI. V gave up 6 bases and J gave up 5 bases, with 11 bases separating them. The CDR3 length is 13 residues. The CDR3 DNA reads as TGTGCCAGCAGGGCTTTAGACGATCAGCCCCAGCATTTT. It codes for CASRALDDQPQHF. Full variable domain (missing parts from reference TRBV2 and TRBJ1-5): EPEVTQTPSHQVTQMGQEVILRCVPISNHLYFYWYRQILGQKVEFLVSFYNNEISEKSEIFDDQFSVERPDGSNFTLKIRSTKLEDSAMYFCASRALDDQPQHFGDGTRLSIL.

This clonotype was seen only a few times. This chain joins TRBV7-9 and TRBJ2-7, with 7 bases identical to TRBD1. The CDR3 loop spans 16 amino acids. V shed 5 bases, J shed 4 bases, and the junction held 14 bases outside the gene matches. In germline, CDR1 is SEHNR, CDR2 FQNEAQ (reference sequence). The CDR3, as DNA: TGTGCCAGCAGCCCTCTCCAGTCCGGGACAGCGTACGAGCAGTACTTC. It specifies CASSPLQSGTAYEQYF.

This clonotype has just a few counts. The chain combines TRBV20-1 with TRBJ1-1; 8 bases line up with TRBD1. The CDR3 is 15 residues long. Germline-derived CDR1 and CDR2 are DFQATT and SNEGSKA (reference sequence). V gave up 6 bases and J gave up 5 bases; unmatched junction bases: 14. CDR3 protein: CSASNARTGYTEAFF. The CDR3 nucleotides read TGCAGTGCCTCCAATGCAAGGACAGGGTATACTGAAGCTTTCTTT.